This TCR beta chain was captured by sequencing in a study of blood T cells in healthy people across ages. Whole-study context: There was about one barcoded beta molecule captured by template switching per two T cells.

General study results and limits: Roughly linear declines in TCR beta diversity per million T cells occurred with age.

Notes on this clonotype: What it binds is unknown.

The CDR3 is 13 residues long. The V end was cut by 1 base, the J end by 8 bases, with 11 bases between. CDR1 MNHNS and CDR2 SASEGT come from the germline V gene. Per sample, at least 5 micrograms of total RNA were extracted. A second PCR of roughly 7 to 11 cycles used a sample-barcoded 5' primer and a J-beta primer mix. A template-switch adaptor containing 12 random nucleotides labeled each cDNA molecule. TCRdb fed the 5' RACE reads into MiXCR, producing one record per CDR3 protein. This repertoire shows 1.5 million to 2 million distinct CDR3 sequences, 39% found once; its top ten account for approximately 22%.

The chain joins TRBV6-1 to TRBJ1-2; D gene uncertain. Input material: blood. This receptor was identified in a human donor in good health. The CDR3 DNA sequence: TGTGCCAGCAGTGAAGTACGGGGAGGCGGCTACACCTTC. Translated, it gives CASSEVRGGGYTF.